This entry lists 26 T cell receptor beta chains sequenced from one sample in a study of blood T cell repertoires in COVID-19. The repertoire was sequenced with immunoSEQ multiplex PCR; TCRdb's copy has only in-frame clones and lacks some. The table has 250,000 to 300,000 clones, roughly 88% seen once. Sequencing was carried out using PBMCs or T cells enriched from blood (not recorded which). Receptor source: a woman between 50 and 59 years old who had recovered from COVID-19.

This chain uses TRBV28 with TRBJ2-7; TRBD1 agrees at 11 bases. Germline V gene data show CDR1 as MDHEN and CDR2 as SYDVKM. The V segment lost 3 bases and the J segment 1 base; nucleotides outside the gene matches: 5. The CDR3 has 16 residues. The CDR3 DNA sequence: TGTGCCAGCAGTTTTGGACAGGGGGCAATATCCTACGAGCAGTACTTC. Its translation: CASSFGQGAISYEQYF.

This chain joins TRBV9 and TRBJ1-1; 8 nucleotides agree with TRBD1. The J segment lost 7 bases and the V segment lost 1 base, leaving 9 bases of the junction unmatched. This CDR3 spans 15 amino acids. Germline V lookup: CDR1 SGDLS, CDR2 YYNGEE. CDR3 in amino acids: CASSVQGGGQGEAFF. The CDR3 DNA is TGTGCCAGCAGCGTACAAGGGGGAGGACAGGGTGAAGCTTTCTTT.

The rearrangement joins TRBV11-3 to TRBJ1-1, with TRBD1 as a possible D gene (5 bases). V was clipped by 5 bases and J by 0 bases, with 13 bases between them. Germline lookup yields CDR1 SGHNT and CDR2 YENEEA. CDR3 length: 15 residues. CDR3 loop: CASSPSWGVNTEAFF. The CDR3 nucleotides read TGTGCCAGCAGCCCGTCGTGGGGGGTGAACACTGAAGCTTTCTTT.

This chain connects TRBV28 to TRBJ1-6; possible D gene TRBD1, 5 bases. CDR1 and CDR2 from the germline V gene are MDHEN and SYDVKM. The CDR3 length is 15 residues. V was shortened by 2 bases and J by 11 bases, with 16 bases between the two germline ends. The CDR3 protein is CASSLNPQGGTPLHF. CDR3 nucleotide sequence: TGTGCCAGCAGTTTAAATCCCCAGGGAGGTACACCCCTCCACTTT.

J is TRBJ2-3 and V is TRBV6-6, with 9 bases matching TRBD2. The CDR3 extends over 16 amino acids. V lost 5 bases to trimming and J lost 4 bases; unmatched junction nucleotides: 10. The germline CDR1 and CDR2 sequences are MNHNY and SVGAGI (reference sequence). CDR3 DNA: TGTGCCAGCAGTCTATTCTTAGCGGGAGTCCCAGATACGCAGTATTTT. This sequence encodes CASSLFLAGVPDTQYF.

The rearrangement joins TRBV15 to TRBJ1-5; weak D call: TRBD1 (5 bases). V was cut by 3 bases and J by 7 bases, with 13 bases left in between. CDR1 is LNHNV, CDR2 YYDKDF, per germline (reference sequence). The CDR3 consists of 14 residues. DNA of the CDR3: TGTGCCACCAGCAGCCGCGGCGGGACCCAGCCCCAGCATTTT. Amino acid sequence: CATSSRGGTQPQHF.

This clone was counted only a few times. The chain couples TRBV18 to TRBJ2-5; 8 bases are a match to TRBD1. CDR1 is KGHSH and CDR2 is LQKENI in the germline V gene. The J segment lost 6 bases and the V segment lost 0 bases, leaving 12 bases of the junction unmatched. The CDR3 extends over 17 amino acids. The CDR3 DNA follows: TGTGCCAGCTCACCACCCCCTTCGACAGGGGATGGGAAGACCCAGTACTTC. Its protein product is CASSPPPSTGDGKTQYF.

This chain connects TRBV29-1 to TRBJ1-1, with D tentatively TRBD1 (5 bases). The CDR3 has 10 residues. Germline V gives CDR1 SQVTM, CDR2 ANQGSEA. The CDR3 DNA is TGCGGAGGGGACCCCGTTGAAGCTTTCTTT. Amino acids: CGGDPVEAFF.

V is TRBV28 and J is TRBJ1-3; D might be TRBD1 (6 bases). Germline V gene data show CDR1 as MDHEN and CDR2 as SYDVKM. Trimming shortened V by 7 bases and J by 2 bases, and 15 bases separated the two germline ends. This CDR3 spans 15 amino acids. In nucleotides, the CDR3 is TGTGCCAGCACTAGAGGGGGGGTGACTGGAAACACCATATATTTT. As protein: CASTRGGVTGNTIYF. Based on the CDR3 plus reference TRBV28 and TRBJ1-3, the full variable domain is DVKVTQSSRYLVKRTGEKVFLECVQDMDHENMFWYRQDPGLGLRLIYFSYDVKMKEKGDIPEGYSVSREKKERFSLILESASTNQTSMYLCASTRGGVTGNTIYFGEGSWLTVV.

This clone has only one observation. J is TRBJ1-4 and V is TRBV6-1; D is possibly TRBD1 (5 bases). CDR1 and CDR2 from the germline V gene are MNHNS and SASEGT. The CDR3 is made up of 15 amino acids. Deletions cut 1 base from V and 4 bases from J, with 10 bases between. The CDR3 is CASSEVLDSNEKLFF. In DNA form, the CDR3 reads TGTGCCAGCAGTGAAGTCCTCGACAGTAATGAAAAACTGTTTTTT.

The J gene is TRBJ2-1, the V gene TRBV5-6; D gene unclear. CDR1 is SGHDT and CDR2 is YYEEEE in the germline V gene. V lost 2 bases to trimming and J lost 7 bases, with 10 bases between them. The CDR3 runs 13 residues. The CDR3 region has the DNA TGTGCCAGCAGCTTATTGTCCCGGAATGAGCAGTTCTTC. This sequence encodes CASSLLSRNEQFF.

J is TRBJ1-5 and V is TRBV5-5; D is unresolved. The V end lost 1 base, the J end lost 4 bases, and 9 bases lay between the germline ends. The CDR3 spans 14 residues. Germline-derived CDR1 and CDR2 are SGHKS and YYEKEE (reference sequence). The CDR3 is CASSLLAGNQPQHF. The CDR3 DNA reads as TGTGCCAGCAGCTTGCTCGCGGGGAATCAGCCCCAGCATTTT.

The V call is TRBV19, the J call TRBJ1-4; D call uncertain. The V gene lost 3 bases and the J gene lost 0 bases, with 8 bases spanning the gap. The CDR3 has 15 residues. Germline V gene sequence: CDR1 LNHDA, CDR2 SQIVND (reference sequence). In DNA form, the CDR3 reads TGTGCCAGTAGTATGGGAGGGACAACTAATGAAAAACTGTTTTTT. Translation: CASSMGGTTNEKLFF.

This chain connects TRBV15 to TRBJ2-2, with 9 bases aligning to TRBD2. Trimming removed 5 bases from V and 6 bases from J; junction bases left unmatched: 7. CDR1 and CDR2 (germline): LNHNV, YYDKDF (reference sequence). The CDR3 is 15 residues long. CDR3 coding DNA: TGTGCCACCAGCTCGGGACTAGCAGTTTCCGGGGAGCTGTTTTTT. This translates into CATSSGLAVSGELFF.

This chain uses TRBV25-1 with TRBJ1-4, with 9 bases matching TRBD1. Trimming at V came to 1 base and at J to 6 bases, leaving 3 bases not matched to a gene. The CDR3 is 15 residues long. Germline V gene lookup returns CDR1 MGHDK and CDR2 SYGVNS. CDR3 nucleotides: TGTGCCAGCAGTGAATGGGGGACAGGGTATGAAAAACTGTTTTTT. The encoded protein is CASSEWGTGYEKLFF.

The chain employs TRBV6-1 and TRBJ2-1; 14 bases align to TRBD2. Trimming cost V 1 base and J 0 bases; bases outside gene matches: 5. This CDR3 has 19 amino acids. Germline CDR1 reads MNHNS; CDR2 reads SASEGT. This CDR3 reads CASSEGMGLAGASYNEQFF. CDR3 in DNA: TGTGCCAGCAGTGAAGGAATGGGACTAGCGGGAGCCTCCTACAATGAGCAGTTCTTC.

This chain uses TRBV2 with TRBJ2-7; 7 nucleotides align to TRBD1. J was trimmed by 2 bases and V by 7 bases; bases with no gene match: 8. Germline V gene lookup returns CDR1 SNHLY and CDR2 FYNNEI. This CDR3 region has 14 residues. The CDR3 DNA follows: TGTGCCAGCAAAAGAGAACAGGGGACCTACGAGCAGTACTTC. This encodes CASKREQGTYEQYF.

The DNA for the CDR3 is TGTGCCAGCAGTCCGACAGGGACCTCTGGAAACACCATATATTTT. Its protein is CASSPTGTSGNTIYF. The rearrangement uses TRBV3-1 (or the pseudogene TRBV3-2) and TRBJ1-3; 7 bases align to TRBD1. CDR1 is LGHDT and CDR2 is YNNKEL in the germline V gene (reference sequence). V gave up 6 bases and J gave up 0 bases; unmatched junction bases: 5. The CDR3 extends over 15 amino acids.

The rearrangement uses TRBV28 and TRBJ1-3, with D possibly matching TRBD1 (5 bases). This CDR3 is built from 14 residues. From germline, CDR1 is MDHEN and CDR2 SYDVKM. The V end lost 6 bases, the J end lost 0 bases, and 9 bases lay between the germline ends. As DNA, the CDR3 is TGTGCCAGCAGAGAAAGGGGCTCTGGAAACACCATATATTTT. It is translated as CASRERGSGNTIYF.

The rearrangement uses TRBV3-1 (or the pseudogene TRBV3-2) and TRBJ2-5, with D possibly TRBD2 on 6 matching bases. This CDR3 has 17 amino acids. The V end lost 0 bases, the J end lost 2 bases, and 16 bases lay between the germline ends. Germline assignment: CDR1 LGHDT and CDR2 YNNKEL (reference sequence). CDR3 sequence reads: CASSQELLEGGQETQYF. CDR3 coding DNA: TGTGCCAGCAGCCAAGAGTTGCTGGAGGGCGGTCAAGAGACCCAGTACTTC.

V gene TRBV18 combines with J gene TRBJ2-5; maybe TRBD2 (6 bases). V lost 4 bases, J lost 2 bases, and 14 bases lay in between. This CDR3 region has 15 residues. Germline V gene data show CDR1 as KGHSH and CDR2 as LQKENI. In DNA, the CDR3 is TGTGCCAGCTCACGGGCGGGAATTTATCAAGAGACCCAGTACTTC. Protein product: CASSRAGIYQETQYF.

The V gene is TRBV12-3 or TRBV12-4, the J gene TRBJ1-1; D is uncertain. V shed 4 bases and J shed 11 bases, with 17 bases lying between them. The CDR3 covers 13 residues. Written as DNA, the CDR3 is TGTGCCAGCAGTTCCCCCTTAGCGCAGCGGGCTTTCTTT. This translates into CASSSPLAQRAFF.

The J gene is TRBJ2-1, the V gene TRBV9; tentative D call: TRBD2 (6 bases). The CDR3 extends over 15 amino acids. Trimming shortened V by 0 bases and J by 8 bases, and 15 bases separated the two germline ends. Germline loops: CDR1 SGDLS, CDR2 YYNGEE. The CDR3 DNA is TGTGCCAGCAGCGTAGGAGGGAGCGGGTGGCATGAGCAGTTCTTC. Translation: CASSVGGSGWHEQFF.

V gene TRBV11-2 combines with J gene TRBJ2-7; 10 bases match TRBD2. The CDR3 sequence is 17 residues long. Germline assignment: CDR1 SGHAT and CDR2 FQNNGV. V shed 4 bases and J 0 bases; nucleotides not matched to a gene: 9. The CDR3 reads CASSSTLAGAYSYEQYF. CDR3 nucleotides: TGTGCCAGCAGCTCGACCCTAGCGGGAGCCTACTCCTACGAGCAGTACTTC.

The chain combines TRBV2 with TRBJ1-5; no definite D call. The CDR3 sequence is 13 residues long. CDR1 is SNHLY and CDR2 is FYNNEI in the germline V gene. Between the trimmed V and J ends, which lost 11 bases and 4 bases, there was a span of 15 bases. The CDR3: CAGAAGKNQPQHF. The CDR3 DNA follows: TGTGCCGGCGCCGCGGGGAAGAATCAGCCCCAGCATTTT.

The V call is TRBV18, the J call TRBJ1-4, with 9 bases lining up with TRBD1. With 3 bases clipped from V and 6 bases from J, the junction kept 5 bases outside the gene matches. Germline CDR1 is KGHSH and CDR2 is LQKENI. The CDR3 has 15 residues. CDR3 nucleotides: TGTGCCAGCTCACCGCAGGGACAGGGATATGAAAAACTGTTTTTT. Its translation is CASSPQGQGYEKLFF.